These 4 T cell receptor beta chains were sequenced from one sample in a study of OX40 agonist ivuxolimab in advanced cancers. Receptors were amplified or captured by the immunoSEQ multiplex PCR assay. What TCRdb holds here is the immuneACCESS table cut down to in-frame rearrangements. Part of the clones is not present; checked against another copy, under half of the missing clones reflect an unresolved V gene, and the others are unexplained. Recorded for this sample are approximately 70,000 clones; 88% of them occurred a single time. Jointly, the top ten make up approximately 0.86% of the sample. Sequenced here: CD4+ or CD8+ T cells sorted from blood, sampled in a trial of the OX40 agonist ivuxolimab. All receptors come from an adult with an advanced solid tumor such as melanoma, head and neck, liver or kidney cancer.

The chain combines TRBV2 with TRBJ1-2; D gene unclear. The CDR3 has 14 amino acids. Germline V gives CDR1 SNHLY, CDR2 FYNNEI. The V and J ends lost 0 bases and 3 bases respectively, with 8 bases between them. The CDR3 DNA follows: TGTGCCAGCAGTGAAGCCCGGGCGGACTATGGCTACACCTTC. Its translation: CASSEARADYGYTF. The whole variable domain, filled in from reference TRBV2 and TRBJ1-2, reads EPEVTQTPSHQVTQMGQEVILRCVPISNHLYFYWYRQILGQKVEFLVSFYNNEISEKSEIFDDQFSVERPDGSNFTLKIRSTKLEDSAMYFCASSEARADYGYTFGSGTRLTVV.

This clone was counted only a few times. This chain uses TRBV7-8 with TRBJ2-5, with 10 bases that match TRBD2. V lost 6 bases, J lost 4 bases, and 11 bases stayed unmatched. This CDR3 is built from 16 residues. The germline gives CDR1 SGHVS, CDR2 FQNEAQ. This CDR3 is CASRLAGFGEAETQYF. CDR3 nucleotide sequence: TGTGCCAGCAGACTAGCGGGGTTTGGGGAGGCAGAGACCCAGTACTTC.

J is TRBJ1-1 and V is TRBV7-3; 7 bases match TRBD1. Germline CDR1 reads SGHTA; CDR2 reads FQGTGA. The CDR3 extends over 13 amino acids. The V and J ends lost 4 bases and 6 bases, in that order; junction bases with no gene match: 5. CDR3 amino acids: CASSWTGTAEAFF. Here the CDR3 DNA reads TGTGCCAGCAGCTGGACAGGTACCGCTGAAGCTTTCTTT.

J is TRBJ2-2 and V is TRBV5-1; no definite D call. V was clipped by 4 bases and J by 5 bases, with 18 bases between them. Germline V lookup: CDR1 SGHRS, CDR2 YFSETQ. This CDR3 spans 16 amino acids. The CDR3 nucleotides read TGCGCCAGCAGCCTGGACCCGGGCCCGAGAACCGGGGAGCTGTTTTTT. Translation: CASSLDPGPRTGELFF.